The 16 T cell receptor beta chains reported below all come from one sample, sequenced in a study of blood T cell repertoires in COVID-19. TCRdb's table, derived via immunoSEQ multiplex PCR, lists solely in-frame clones and lacks some. The data show tens of thousands of clones, over 90% seen once. The specimen sequenced was peripheral blood. These receptors were collected from a man aged 60 to 69 with acute or convalescent COVID-19.

The chain uses TRBV4-1 and TRBJ1-1; the D gene is possibly TRBD1 (6 bases). CDR1 is MGHRA and CDR2 is YSYEKL in the germline V gene. The CDR3 spans 14 residues. V was pared by 3 bases and J by 3 bases, with 11 bases between. Here the CDR3 DNA reads TGCGCCAGCAGCCAGGAAACAGGGTACACTGAAGCTTTCTTT. It translates to CASSQETGYTEAFF.

J is TRBJ1-4 and V is TRBV9; TRBD1 agrees at 10 bases. V lost 3 bases, J lost 7 bases, and 12 bases stayed unmatched. In germline, CDR1 is SGDLS, CDR2 YYNGEE. There are 17 residues in the CDR3. The CDR3 region is CASSGGTGVGTGEKLFF. DNA for the CDR3: TGTGCCAGCAGCGGCGGGACAGGGGTAGGAACGGGTGAAAAACTGTTTTTT. The full variable domain, in which reference TRBV9 and TRBJ1-4 provide the parts outside the CDR3, is DSGVTQTPKHLITATGQRVTLRCSPRSGDLSVYWYQQSLDQGLQFLIQYYNGEERAKGNILERFSAQQFPDLHSELNLSSLELGDSALYFCASSGGTGVGTGEKLFFGSGTQLSVL.

The chain couples TRBV5-6 to TRBJ2-7, with TRBD1 matching over 7 bases. The CDR3 consists of 15 residues. J was trimmed by 4 bases and V by 4 bases; bases with no gene match: 11. In germline, CDR1 is SGHDT, CDR2 YYEEEE. The CDR3 protein is CASSLYRDRAYEQYF. CDR3 bases: TGTGCCAGCAGCCTTTACCGGGACAGAGCTTACGAGCAGTACTTC.

The V call is TRBV18, the J call TRBJ2-2, with 9 bases matching TRBD1. V trimming: 4 bases; J trimming: 3 bases; junction bases outside the gene matches: 6. CDR3 length: 16 residues. Per germline, CDR1 KGHSH and CDR2 LQKENI. The CDR3 nucleotides read TGTGCCAGCTCACGCGGACAGGGGATGGACACCGGGGAGCTGTTTTTT. Protein: CASSRGQGMDTGELFF.

V and J are TRBV29-1 and TRBJ1-2, with D tentatively TRBD1 (5 bases). This CDR3 region has 12 residues. The germline V gene encodes CDR1 SQVTM and CDR2 ANQGSEA. V was shortened by 4 bases and J by 6 bases, with 12 bases between the two germline ends. CDR3 amino acids: CSVGLGPDGYTF. The CDR3 DNA sequence: TGCAGCGTTGGTCTGGGGCCCGATGGCTACACCTTC.

In its sample, this clone was seen once. The gene calls are TRBV6-6 and TRBJ1-5; no firm D call. This CDR3 is 14 amino acids long. Trimming took off 4 bases at V and 6 bases at J, with 13 bases between the two ends. Germline values: CDR1 MNHNY, CDR2 SVGAGI (reference sequence). CDR3 sequence reads: CASSSSGRGQPQHF. The CDR3 DNA reads TGTGCCAGCAGTTCATCCGGACGGGGTCAGCCCCAGCATTTT.

V is TRBV19 and J is TRBJ1-1; perhaps TRBD1 as D (6 bases). The CDR3 is made up of 14 amino acids. Trimming stripped 7 bases from V and 9 bases from J, with 21 bases between. Per germline, CDR1 LNHDA and CDR2 SQIVND (reference sequence). CDR3 nucleotide sequence: TGTGCCAGTACTTTAATCATTGGGGGGGCCCAAGCTTTCTTT. Its translation is CASTLIIGGAQAFF.

The genes are TRBV2 and TRBJ2-6, with D possibly TRBD2 on 5 matching bases. Trimming stripped 0 bases from V and 0 bases from J, with 15 bases between. The CDR3 has 19 amino acids. The germline V gene encodes CDR1 SNHLY and CDR2 FYNNEI. The CDR3 DNA reads TGTGCCAGCAGTGAAGCGCTGTTTTTCGGGGACTCTGGGGCCAACGTCCTGACTTTC. Translation: CASSEALFFGDSGANVLTF.

The chain recombines TRBV19 with TRBJ2-6; D may be TRBD1 (6 bases). The V gene lost 6 bases and the J gene lost 2 bases, with 14 bases spanning the gap. Germline V gene lookup returns CDR1 LNHDA and CDR2 SQIVND (reference sequence). This CDR3 region has 16 residues. The CDR3 region has the DNA TGTGCCAGTAGCCAACTAGGGGGTACTGGGGCCAACGTCCTGACTTTC. Protein product: CASSQLGGTGANVLTF. The full variable domain, its missing parts supplied by reference TRBV19 and TRBJ2-6, is DGGITQSPKYLFRKEGQNVTLSCEQNLNHDAMYWYRQDPGQGLRLIYYSQIVNDFQKGDIAEGYSVSREKKESFPLTVTSAQKNPTAFYLCASSQLGGTGANVLTFGAGSRLTVL.

J is TRBJ2-3 and V is TRBV6-1, with TRBD1 as a possible D gene (6 bases). Germline CDR1 is MNHNS and CDR2 is SASEGT. Trimming took 1 base from V and 5 from J, leaving 10 bases between them. CDR3 length: 14 amino acids. The CDR3 reads CASSEGVGGDTQYF. The CDR3 coding sequence is TGTGCCAGCAGTGAAGGCGTAGGGGGAGATACGCAGTATTTT.

The V gene is TRBV19, the J gene TRBJ1-1; 7 bases map to TRBD1. Trimming removed 5 bases from V and 0 bases from J; junction bases left unmatched: 3. The CDR3 length is 14 residues. The V gene's germline CDR1 is LNHDA and CDR2 SQIVND (reference sequence). CDR3 sequence reads: CASSPQGVNTEAFF. DNA for the CDR3: TGTGCCAGTAGTCCTCAGGGGGTGAACACTGAAGCTTTCTTT.

V and J are TRBV21-1 and TRBJ2-1; the table's D call of TRBD2 was not tested on the DNA. TRBV21-1 is labeled a pseudogene. The CDR3 totals 16 residues. The CDR3 here is CASSKGMSGRAFEQFF. In DNA, the CDR3 is TGTGCCAGCAGCAAAGGAATGAGCGGGAGGGCTTTTGAGCAGTTCTTC.

This clone occurred a few times. V is TRBV6-5 and J is TRBJ1-2; the D is unclear. Germline V gene sequence: CDR1 MNHEY, CDR2 SVGAGI. This CDR3 contains 14 residues. The ends were cut back, 4 bases at V and 0 bases at J, with 9 bases in the middle. As DNA, the CDR3 is TGTGCCAGCAGTTCCTTGGGCTCTAACTATGGCTACACCTTC. Its translation is CASSSLGSNYGYTF.

The chain uses TRBV24-1 and TRBJ1-5; D is perhaps TRBD1 (5 bases). Germline CDR1 is KGHDR and CDR2 is SFDVKD. The CDR3 runs to 16 residues. The V end lost 4 bases, the J end lost 0 bases, and 12 bases lay between the germline ends. CDR3 nucleotides: TGTGCCACCAGTGACCCCACAGGTTATAGCAATCAGCCCCAGCATTTT. Translation: CATSDPTGYSNQPQHF.

In DNA, the CDR3 is TGTGCCACCAGTGACTCGGCGGAGGCCCATGGGGAGACCCAGTACTTC. Its protein product is CATSDSAEAHGETQYF. The V and J genes are TRBV24-1 and TRBJ2-5; weak D call: TRBD2 (5 bases). This CDR3 is built from 16 residues. V lost 4 bases to trimming and J lost 5 bases, with 19 bases between them. CDR1 and CDR2 from the germline V gene are KGHDR and SFDVKD.

The CDR3 nucleotides are TGTGCCAGCAGCGTAAGCTCGTCCTACACAGATACGCAGTATTTT. As protein: CASSVSSSYTDTQYF. The chain uses TRBV9 and TRBJ2-3, with D uncertain. The CDR3 extends over 15 amino acids. V lost 1 base, J lost 2 bases, and 11 bases lay in between. CDR1 SGDLS and CDR2 YYNGEE come from the germline V gene.